This passage covers 20 T cell receptor beta chains from one sample sequenced in a study of T-cell reconstitution after alpha-beta-depleted transplantation in children. TCRbeta library construction was performed incorporating unique molecular identifiers. Each CDR3 protein is one row after TCRdb ran MiXCR on the PCR reads. The sample carries about 590,000 distinct CDR3 sequences, 10% to 15% recorded once. Specimen: PBMCs, mostly from graft donor cells, collected 360 days after TCRalphabeta/CD19-depleted stem cell transplant. These receptors were collected from a male patient younger than 18 who had a stem cell transplant for acute myeloid leukemia, so the T cells may come from the graft donor.

This chain joins TRBV5-1 and TRBJ2-1; D possibly matches TRBD1 or TRBD2 (5 bases each). V shed 4 bases and J shed 4 bases, with 15 bases lying between them. Germline CDR1 and CDR2: SGHRS and YFSETQ. The CDR3 extends over 15 amino acids. CDR3 region: CASSPRARAYNEQFF. As DNA, the CDR3 is TGCGCCAGCAGCCCGCGGGCCAGGGCTTACAATGAGCAGTTCTTC.

This clonotype was detected only a few times. This chain joins TRBV18 and TRBJ2-4; no definite D call. The V gene's germline CDR1 is KGHSH and CDR2 LQKENI. V gave up 0 bases and J gave up 8 bases, with 8 bases separating them. CDR3 size: 13 residues. CDR3 region: CASSPPGPDIQYF. The CDR3 region has the DNA TGTGCCAGCTCACCACCGGGTCCGGACATTCAGTACTTC.

This clonotype was seen at least ten times. The genes are TRBV12-3 or TRBV12-4 and TRBJ2-7; tentatively, D is TRBD1 (7 bases). The CDR3 length is 15 residues. V was trimmed by 6 bases and J by 6 bases, leaving 21 bases between them. CDR3 protein: CASRRQGLGNGEQYF. The CDR3, as DNA: TGTGCCAGCAGGAGACAGGGACTGGGGAACGGCGAGCAGTACTTC.

This rearrangement joins TRBV28 to TRBJ2-1; 12 bases are a match to TRBD2. V was clipped by 7 bases and J by 1 base; unmatched bases: 8. Germline-derived CDR1 and CDR2 are MDHEN and SYDVKM. The CDR3 contains 17 residues. The CDR3, as DNA: TGTGCCAGCACGGGTCTAGCGGGGGGGGCGTCCTACAATGAGCAGTTCTTC. Its protein product is CASTGLAGGASYNEQFF.

The V call is TRBV20-1, the J call TRBJ2-7; 12 nucleotides line up with TRBD2. Looked up from germline, CDR1 is DFQATT and CDR2 is SNEGSKA (reference sequence). CDR3 length: 17 amino acids. V trimming: 0 bases; J trimming: 4 bases; junction bases outside the gene matches: 10. This CDR3 reads CSARDFQTSGSKYEQYF. CDR3 nucleotides: TGCAGTGCTAGAGATTTTCAGACTAGCGGGAGTAAGTACGAGCAGTACTTC.

V is TRBV28 and J is TRBJ2-3, with TRBD2 matching over 10 bases. Germline V gene data show CDR1 as MDHEN and CDR2 as SYDVKM. This CDR3 is 14 amino acids long. With V trimmed by 11 bases and J by 1 base, 6 bases remained unmatched. CDR3 sequence (DNA): TGTGCCTCAGCCGGGACTAGCGGCACAGATACGCAGTATTTT. Translating gives CASAGTSGTDTQYF. Looking up the rest from reference TRBV28 and TRBJ2-3 gives the full variable domain: DVKVTQSSRYLVKRTGEKVFLECVQDMDHENMFWYRQDPGLGLRLIYFSYDVKMKEKGDIPEGYSVSREKKERFSLILESASTNQTSMYLCASAGTSGTDTQYFGPGTRLTVL.

V and J are TRBV29-1 and TRBJ2-1; weak D call: TRBD2 (6 bases). CDR1 is SQVTM, CDR2 ANQGSEA, per germline. The CDR3 has 13 amino acids. V was shortened by 4 bases and J by 6 bases, with 13 bases between the two germline ends. DNA of the CDR3: TGCAGCGTTGGCGGGAAGTTCATCAATGAGCAGTTCTTC. This encodes CSVGGKFINEQFF.

The rearrangement uses TRBV6-5 and TRBJ2-3, with 10 nucleotides matching TRBD1. Germline assignment: CDR1 MNHEY and CDR2 SVGAGI. The CDR3 covers 15 residues. Unmatched junction bases numbered 4, after V lost 2 bases and J lost 5 bases. The CDR3 spells CASSYLGQGKDTQYF. The DNA for the CDR3 is TGTGCCAGCAGTTACCTGGGACAGGGGAAAGATACGCAGTATTTT.

This clonotype showed up just a few times. The chain recombines TRBV11-2 with TRBJ2-7; 13 bases map to TRBD2. Looked up from germline, CDR1 is SGHAT and CDR2 is FQNNGV. The ends lost 0 bases at V and 5 bases at J; junction bases unmatched: 16. The CDR3 is 20 residues long. Here the CDR3 DNA reads TGTGCCAGCAGCTTAGAGATCAGGGGTCCCTGGACTAGCGGGAGCCACGAGCAGTACTTC. The encoded protein is CASSLEIRGPWTSGSHEQYF.

The rearrangement uses TRBV7-9 and TRBJ2-7; D is possibly TRBD1 (6 bases). Germline V CDR1 and CDR2: SEHNR, FQNEAQ (reference sequence). This CDR3 spans 16 amino acids. V was trimmed by 6 bases and J by 1 base, leaving 19 bases between them. Here the CDR3 reads CASSPDSLTRSYEQYF. The DNA of the CDR3 is TGTGCCAGCAGTCCGGACAGCCTTACGAGATCCTACGAGCAGTACTTC.

A few counts support this clonotype. The chain joins TRBV12-3 or TRBV12-4 to TRBJ2-1, with 10 bases lining up with TRBD2. Trimming took 3 bases from V and 3 from J; bases not matched to a gene: 5. This CDR3 has 16 amino acids. The CDR3 DNA reads as TGTGCCAGCAGTTTGCCGGGACTAGCGATCTACAATGAGCAGTTCTTC. It translates to CASSLPGLAIYNEQFF.

The V call is TRBV6-1, the J call TRBJ1-1; D gene unclear. The CDR3 has 15 residues. Per the germline V gene, CDR1 is MNHNS and CDR2 is SASEGT. Trimming cost V 5 bases and J 0 bases, with 13 bases left between them. CDR3 sequence reads: CASSPLGDLNTEAFF. CDR3 bases: TGTGCCAGCAGTCCGCTCGGCGATCTGAACACTGAAGCTTTCTTT.

This clonotype was counted a few times. V is TRBV10-3 and J is TRBJ1-2; D gene unclear. Germline V CDR1 and CDR2: ENHRY, SYGVKD. The CDR3 covers 13 residues. V was clipped by 1 base and J by 2 bases, with 5 bases between them. In nucleotides, the CDR3 is TGTGCCATCAGTGAGTTGGAAAACTATGGCTACACCTTC. Its protein product is CAISELENYGYTF.

This clonotype was seen a handful of times. The chain recombines TRBV7-3 with TRBJ1-6; weak D call: TRBD1 (5 bases). The V gene lost 4 bases and the J gene lost 8 bases, with 12 bases spanning the gap. In germline, CDR1 is SGHTA, CDR2 FQGTGA. The CDR3 consists of 14 residues. CDR3 in DNA: TGTGCCAGCAGCTACCAGGGACGAGATTCACCCCTCCACTTT. Its protein is CASSYQGRDSPLHF.

This clonotype has just a few counts. The chain recombines TRBV5-1 with TRBJ2-7, with D perhaps TRBD1 (5 bases). V was cut by 3 bases and J by 0 bases, with 13 bases left in between. CDR3 size: 15 residues. From germline, CDR1 is SGHRS and CDR2 YFSETQ. The chain's CDR3 is CASSSRVDSSYEQYF. CDR3 nucleotides: TGCGCCAGCAGCTCCAGGGTCGATAGCTCCTACGAGCAGTACTTC. Supplemented by reference TRBV5-1 and TRBJ2-7, the full variable domain reads KAGVTQTPRYLIKTRGQQVTLSCSPISGHRSVSWYQQTPGQGLQFLFEYFSETQRNKGNFPGRFSGRQFSNSRSEMNVSTLELGDSALYLCASSSRVDSSYEQYFGPGTRLTVT.

The chain has TRBV28 and TRBJ2-7; TRBD1 matches at 8 bases. V lost 6 bases and J lost 1; bases outside the gene matches: 8. Germline CDR1 is MDHEN and CDR2 is SYDVKM. The CDR3 has 15 residues. CDR3 in amino acids: CASRTNGQGSYEQYF. The DNA of the CDR3 is TGTGCCAGCAGAACTAACGGACAGGGTTCCTACGAGCAGTACTTC.

A word on this clonotype: A much larger clone sits a single nucleotide away, making a read error possible. The V and J genes are TRBV29-1 and TRBJ2-1; D is perhaps TRBD1 (7 bases). The ends were cut back, 4 bases at V and 1 base at J, with 11 bases in the middle. CDR1 SQVTM and CDR2 ANQGSEA come from the germline V gene. This CDR3 spans 14 amino acids. DNA of the CDR3: TGCAGCGTTGCGGGGGACAGTTCCTACAATGAGCAGTTCTTC. Its protein is CSVAGDSSYNEQFF.

This clonotype was seen many times. Germline is not matched at one junction end, which may reflect a read error. The rearrangement uses TRBV5-1 and TRBJ2-7; 10 positions agree with TRBD2. CDR3 length: 14 amino acids. The germline gives CDR1 SGHRS, CDR2 YFSETQ. CDR3 bases: TGTGCCAGCAGCCTAGCGGGAGTCTCCTACGAGCAGTACTTC. This translates into CASSLAGVSYEQYF.

This chain joins TRBV20-1 and TRBJ2-7; D remains ambiguous. The CDR3 contains 14 residues. With 1 base removed from V and 3 bases from J, the gap between germline ends came to 13 bases. Germline CDR1 reads DFQATT; CDR2 reads SNEGSKA (reference sequence). For the CDR3, the DNA is TGCAGTGCTAGAGTCCGTGGTAGATTCTACGAGCAGTACTTC. This gives the protein CSARVRGRFYEQYF.

The table lists this clonotype with many counts. The rearrangement links TRBV20-1 to TRBJ2-5, with TRBD2 identical over 15 bases. V was clipped by 4 bases and J by 4 bases; unmatched bases: 7. Germline V lookup: CDR1 DFQATT, CDR2 SNEGSKA (reference sequence). CDR3 length equals 16 residues. The CDR3 sequence is CSAIVGLAGGLETQYF. As DNA, the CDR3 is TGCAGTGCTATCGTCGGACTAGCGGGAGGGCTAGAGACCCAGTACTTC.